In its sample, the clone carrying this TCR beta chain was seen many times. Time point in this sample: patch test 2, 6 weeks after DPC sensitization. As for treatment: therapeutic diphenylcyclopropenone sensitization with weekly scalp DPC. This entry belongs to a study of human T cells and chemical hapten exposure. Trimming took off 0 bases at V and 1 base at J, with 10 bases between the two ends. CDR1 and CDR2 (germline): MGHRA, YSYEKL. The CDR3 loop spans 16 amino acids. Library construction involved attaching unique molecular identifiers to individual cDNA molecules, which allowed quantitative, reproducible TCR counting. TCRdb re-derived calls from the RACE reads in MiXCR, one entry per CDR3 protein. The repertoire includes 360,000 or so distinct CDR3 sequences, around 6% of them detected once, and roughly 5.4% sits in the top ten.

The V gene is TRBV4-1, the J gene TRBJ2-4; TRBD2 is a possible D gene (5 bases). The sample here was whole blood, taken in connection with sensitization to the hapten diphenylcyclopropenone (DPC). This receptor was obtained from a woman under 30 with alopecia areata. Some clones in this sample may be carry-over from other donors' samples. This CDR3 reads CASSQERVNAKNIQYF. Written as DNA, the CDR3 is TGCGCCAGCAGCCAAGAGAGGGTAAACGCCAAAAACATTCAGTACTTC.